The 5 T cell receptor beta chains below all came from one sample that was sequenced in a study of T cells expressing NK-cell markers. No DNA is given; TCRdb re-called the 5' RACE reads and lists each CDR3 protein once. Its listing shows around 470,000 distinct CDR3 sequences. The sample consisted of blood T cells: a sorted CD56 or NKG2C T cell subset, CD4+ or CD8+ T cells, or bulk PBMC T cells (not recorded which). The origin of the receptors is a woman between 45 and 65 years old in good health.

The chain couples TRBV6-5 to TRBJ1-3; the D gene TCRdb calls, TRBD1, cannot be checked with no DNA. CDR1 MNHEY and CDR2 SVGAGI come from the germline V gene. The CDR3 loop spans 16 amino acids. CDR3 sequence reads: CASSLTQPHSGNTIYF.

This rearrangement joins TRBV20-1 to TRBJ2-5; TCRdb's D call of TRBD1 is untestable without DNA. This CDR3 has 14 amino acids. Germline assignment: CDR1 DFQATT and CDR2 SNEGSKA (reference sequence). The CDR3 loop is CSALLRQGRETQYF.

The chain uses TRBV20-1 and TRBJ1-5; TCRdb's D gene call, TRBD1, goes unchecked for lack of DNA. Germline CDR1 and CDR2: DFQATT and SNEGSKA (reference sequence). The CDR3 length is 14 residues. The CDR3 loop is CSARAGGLNQPQHF.

The V and J genes are TRBV30 and TRBJ2-1. Germline V lookup: CDR1 GTSNPN, CDR2 SVGIG (reference sequence). The CDR3 is 14 residues long. This CDR3 reads CAWSNQRFNNEQFF.

The chain links TRBV4-2 to TRBJ2-5. The CDR3 is made up of 15 amino acids. CDR1 and CDR2 (germline): LGHNA, YNFKEQ. CDR3 sequence: CASSLSEGDQETQYF.